This record covers a single T cell receptor (beta chain). Trimming cost V 7 bases and J 8 bases, with 10 bases left between them. From germline, CDR1 is SGHRS and CDR2 YFSETQ. This CDR3 is built from 11 residues. TCR beta libraries were built with iRepertoire HTBI primers and Arm-PCR of CDR3 regions. From the multiplex PCR reads, TCRdb called clonotypes with MiXCR, one entry per CDR3 protein. Of 450,000 to 700,000 distinct CDR3 sequences in the sample, roughly 13% were seen once. The time point denotes: newly diagnosed GD, antithyroid drugs for less than 3 months. PBMC-derived RNA was used for the TCR library. This entry comes from a study of regulatory T cells in long-lasting Graves disease. About the study: The antithyroid drugs taken by newly diagnosed Graves' patients had been used for under 3 months.

A further study also used this sample, focusing on T cells in Graves' hyperthyroidism and ophthalmopathy. That report adds: The model predicted ophthalmopathy a median about 6.6 months before onset.

The receptor's source is a man aged 30 to 39 with Graves disease. Specimen: peripheral blood mononuclear cells (PBMCs), collected at new diagnosis, from a patient treated with antithyroid drugs. The rearrangement uses TRBV5-1 and TRBJ2-1; D not certain. The CDR3: CASRLEDEQFF. The CDR3 DNA is TGCGCCAGCCGCCTAGAAGATGAGCAGTTCTTC.